This T cell receptor (beta chain) comes out of a study of cytotoxic CD8 clonotypes in ibrutinib-treated CLL. V shed 7 bases, J shed 7 bases, and the junction held 12 bases outside the gene matches. The CDR3 length is 15 residues. CDR1 is MNHNY, CDR2 SVGAGI, per germline (reference sequence). Study findings and constraints: Baseline-level clonality went beyond age-matched healthy donors and moved in step with circulating CD8+ T-cell counts. Under treatment, the uncommon public clonotypes either contracted or remained stable.

Targeted sequencing depth ranged from 1 in 200,000 to 1 in 1 million T cells. The data were produced by immunoSEQ multiplex PCR, yet TCRdb's version contains in-frame clones alone and is incomplete. The sample lists fewer than 50,000 clones; approximately 70% were seen once. Comments on this clone: Its antigen is as yet unknown.

This material consisted of PBMCs, taken after 12 months of ibrutinib treatment. The chain is built from TRBV6-6 and TRBJ2-3, with 9 bases identical to TRBD2. The receptor's source is a human donor with chronic lymphocytic leukemia. This CDR3 is CASNPEAGGLHTQYF. The CDR3 region has the DNA TGTGCCAGCAACCCTGAAGCGGGAGGTCTACATACGCAGTATTTT.